This T cell receptor beta chain is from a study of blood T cell repertoires in COVID-19 (dated by TCRdb to about 2020). General notes on the study: Collaborator samples came from the United States, Italy and Spain and covered acute and convalescent phases of COVID-19. The dataset comprised deeply sampled blood TCRbeta repertoires from subjects exposed to, actively infected with, or recovered from COVID-19. Where HLA class I and class II types were available, the types were taken from metadata supplied by the sample provider, not from assay-based typing. Sample metadata almost always included a de-identified subject ID, COVID-19 status, age in years and sex. The samples were drawn from the first 160 participants of the ongoing ImmuneRACE study and from 950 to 1,500 subjects provided by 6 global collaborators. The material from the prospective study consisted of cDNA or gDNA derived from T cells, B-cell-depleted T cells, or PBMCs. The repertoires were released in a freely available public database intended as a resource for research on the immune response to SARS-CoV-2. General study outcomes and caveats: The quantity of clinical and demographic metadata differed by source and by participant and was supplied without curation.

TCRbeta CDR3 regions were amplified from genomic DNA by means of the immunoSEQ Assay, a bias-controlled multiplex PCR. Regarding the original processing steps: The number of nucleated cells in each sample was estimated from the amplification of reference gene primers within the assay. Sequence reads were collapsed and filtered to measure the absolute abundance of every unique TCRbeta CDR3 rearrangement. Productive Simpson clonality was computed per sample as the square root of Simpson's diversity index over productive rearrangements. TCRdb took over this immuneACCESS table, retaining in-frame rearrangements with V and J assigned. Such tables are incomplete; in checked studies, under half of the missing clones stem from an unresolved V gene, and the remainder is unexplained. V and J calls and clone size are as listed in that table; D and trimming were resolved from the DNA. The sample has 250,000 or so clones on record, 80% to 85% of them singletons. The top ten clonotypes cover over 1.5% of the sample.

Comments on this clone: Which antigen it targets is not known. No much larger clonotype is one base removed from it; base qualities were not supplied.

A second Seattle source provided samples from volunteer blood donors who had recovered from COVID-19. Each collaborating institution followed its own protocols to collect whole blood in K2EDTA tubes. For TCRbeta analysis, collaborator samples were shipped as frozen whole blood, as isolated PBMCs, or as DNA extracted from either sample type. Taken from the germline V gene (reference sequence), the CDR1 and CDR2 loops are SEHNR and FQNEAQ. V has 6 bases trimmed and J has 5 bases trimmed; junction bases matching no gene number 10. The cysteine opens and the phenylalanine closes a CDR3 of 15 amino acids. This entry keeps only the CDR3 DNA: 45 bases, framed from base 1.

This chain joins TRBV7-9 to TRBJ2-1; 7 bases in the middle match TRBD2. The TCR was taken from a middle-aged woman who had recovered from COVID-19. The sequenced material came from peripheral blood. At the DNA level, the sequence is TGTGCCAGCAGTTCAATCGGACTAGGCAACAATGAGCAGTTCTTC. The translation is CASSSIGLGNNEQFF.